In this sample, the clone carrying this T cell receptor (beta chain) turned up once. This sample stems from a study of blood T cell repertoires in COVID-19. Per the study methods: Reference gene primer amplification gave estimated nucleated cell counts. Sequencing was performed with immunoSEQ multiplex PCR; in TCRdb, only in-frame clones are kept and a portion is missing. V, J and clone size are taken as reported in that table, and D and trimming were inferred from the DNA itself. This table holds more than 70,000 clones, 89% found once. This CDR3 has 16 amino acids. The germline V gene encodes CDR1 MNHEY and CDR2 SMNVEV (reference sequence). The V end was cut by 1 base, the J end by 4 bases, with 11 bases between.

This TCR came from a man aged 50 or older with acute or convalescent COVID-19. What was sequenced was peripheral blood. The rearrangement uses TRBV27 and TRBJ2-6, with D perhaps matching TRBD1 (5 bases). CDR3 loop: CASSLFGALGANVLTF. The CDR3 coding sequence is TGTGCCAGCAGTTTATTTGGGGCGCTAGGGGCCAACGTCCTGACTTTC. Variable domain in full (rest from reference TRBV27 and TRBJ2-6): EAQVTQNPRYLITVTGKKLTVTCSQNMNHEYMSWYRQDPGLGLRQIYYSMNVEVTDKGDVPEGYKVSRKEKRNFPLILESPSPNQTSLYFCASSLFGALGANVLTFGAGSRLTVL.